These 2 T cell receptor beta chains were all obtained from the same sample, sequenced in a study of OX40 agonist ivuxolimab in advanced cancers. Profiled with immunoSEQ multiplex PCR; TCRdb holds only in-frame clones, not every one. The data show 6,000 to 9,500 clones, around 75% seen once. The sequenced sample was CD4+ or CD8+ T cells sorted from blood, obtained in a trial of the OX40 agonist ivuxolimab. The receptors come from an adult with an advanced solid tumor such as melanoma, head and neck, liver or kidney cancer.

CDR3 nucleotides: TGTGCCAGCAGCTTAGCGACAGGGGGCCCGAACACTGAAGCTTTCTTT. This encodes CASSLATGGPNTEAFF. The chain combines TRBV7-2 with TRBJ1-1; 10 bases match TRBD1. Unmatched junction bases numbered 2, after V lost 0 bases and J lost 1 base. The CDR3 is made up of 16 amino acids. The germline V gene has CDR1 SGHTA and CDR2 FQGNSA.

V is TRBV5-6 and J is TRBJ2-7, with D possibly matching TRBD2 (5 bases). The CDR3 totals 12 residues. V gave up 5 bases and J gave up 7 bases, with 13 bases separating them. CDR1 SGHDT and CDR2 YYEEEE come from the germline V gene. The CDR3: CASRLATGEQYF. The CDR3 nucleotides are TGTGCCAGCAGGTTAGCGACCGGGGAGCAGTACTTC.